This TCR beta chain was sequenced during a study of identical twins. Germline CDR1 is DFQATT and CDR2 is SNEGSKA (reference sequence). Between the trimmed V and J ends, which lost 4 bases and 0 bases, there was a span of 11 bases. The CDR3 has 14 amino acids. A single record per CDR3 protein comes from TCRdb applying MiXCR to the 5' RACE reads. The repertoire holds about 520,000 distinct CDR3 sequences, with 22% as singletons. Concerning this clonotype: What it binds is unknown.

Study outcomes and limitations: The study found weaker excess twin sharing in beta out-of-frame sequences. The more abundant beta clonotypes in cord blood had fewer insertions, and memory repertoires did not show this.

The same data also contributed to another study, on T cells expressing NK-cell markers. According to that study: According to the study, TCR beta repertoires originated from sorted CD3+CD56+NKG2C+, CD3+CD56+NKG2C- and CD3+CD56-NKG2C+ T cells. Within the sequenced cohort of eight donors, seven exhibited HCMV seropositivity and one was seronegative.

The sequence was collected from a woman under 30 in good health. The source material was CD4+ T cells sorted from blood. The V gene is TRBV20-1, the J gene TRBJ2-3; a weak D match, TRBD2 (6 bases). The DNA of the CDR3 is TGCAGTGCTATCCGGGGGTCCAGCACAGATACGCAGTATTTT. This encodes CSAIRGSSTDTQYF.